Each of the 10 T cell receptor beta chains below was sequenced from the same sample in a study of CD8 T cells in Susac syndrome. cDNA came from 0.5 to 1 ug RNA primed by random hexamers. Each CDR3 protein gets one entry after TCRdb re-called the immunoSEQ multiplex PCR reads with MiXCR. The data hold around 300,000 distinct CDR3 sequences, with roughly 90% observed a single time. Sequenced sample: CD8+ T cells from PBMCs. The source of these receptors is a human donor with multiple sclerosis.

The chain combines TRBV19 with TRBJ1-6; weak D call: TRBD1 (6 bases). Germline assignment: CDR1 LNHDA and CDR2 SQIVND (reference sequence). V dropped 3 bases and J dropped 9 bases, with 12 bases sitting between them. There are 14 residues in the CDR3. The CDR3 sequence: CASSMGADLSPLHF. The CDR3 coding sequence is TGTGCCAGTAGTATGGGGGCGGACCTTTCACCCCTCCACTTT.

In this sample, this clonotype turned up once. DNA of the CDR3: TGTGCCAGCAGTTTACGGCACTCCCCCTACGAGCAGTACTTC. Its translation: CASSLRHSPYEQYF. J is TRBJ2-7 and V is TRBV28; D gene uncertain. The germline V gene encodes CDR1 MDHEN and CDR2 SYDVKM. V gave up 2 bases and J gave up 2 bases, with 10 bases separating them. The length of the CDR3 is 14 residues. The variable domain in full, completed from reference TRBV28 and TRBJ2-7, reads DVKVTQSSRYLVKRTGEKVFLECVQDMDHENMFWYRQDPGLGLRLIYFSYDVKMKEKGDIPEGYSVSREKKERFSLILESASTNQTSMYLCASSLRHSPYEQYFGPGTRLTVT.

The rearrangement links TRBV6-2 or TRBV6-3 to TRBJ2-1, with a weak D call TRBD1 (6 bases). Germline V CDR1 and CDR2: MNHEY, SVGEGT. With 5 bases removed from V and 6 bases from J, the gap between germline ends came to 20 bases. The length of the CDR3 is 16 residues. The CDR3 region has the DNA TGTGCCAGCAGTCAACAGGGACACAGGGAAGTCAATGAGCAGTTCTTC. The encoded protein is CASSQQGHREVNEQFF.

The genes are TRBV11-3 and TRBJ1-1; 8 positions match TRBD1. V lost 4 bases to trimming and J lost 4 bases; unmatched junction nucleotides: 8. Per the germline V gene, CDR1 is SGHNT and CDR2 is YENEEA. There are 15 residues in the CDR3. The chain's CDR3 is CASSSTGDSLTEAFF. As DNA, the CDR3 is TGTGCCAGCAGCTCGACAGGGGATTCCCTCACTGAAGCTTTCTTT.

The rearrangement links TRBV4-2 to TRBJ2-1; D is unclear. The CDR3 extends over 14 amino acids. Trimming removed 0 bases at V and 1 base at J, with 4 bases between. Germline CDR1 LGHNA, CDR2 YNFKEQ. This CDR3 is CASSQDTSYNEQFF. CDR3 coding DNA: TGTGCCAGCAGCCAAGACACTTCCTACAATGAGCAGTTCTTC.

CDR3 DNA sequence: TGTGCCAGCAGTTACGAGGCTACCTACGAGCAGTACTTC. Its protein product is CASSYEATYEQYF. This rearrangement joins TRBV6-2 or TRBV6-3 to TRBJ2-7; unclear D gene. V was clipped by 2 bases and J by 2 bases, with 7 bases between them. Germline V gene data show CDR1 as MNHEY and CDR2 as SVGEGT. The CDR3 is 13 residues long.

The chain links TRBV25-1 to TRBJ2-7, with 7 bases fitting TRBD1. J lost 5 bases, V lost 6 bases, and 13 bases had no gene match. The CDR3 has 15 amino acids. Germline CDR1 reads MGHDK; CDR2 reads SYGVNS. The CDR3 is CASSYSPTGKNEQYF. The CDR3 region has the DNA TGTGCCAGCAGCTATAGCCCGACAGGGAAAAACGAGCAGTACTTC.

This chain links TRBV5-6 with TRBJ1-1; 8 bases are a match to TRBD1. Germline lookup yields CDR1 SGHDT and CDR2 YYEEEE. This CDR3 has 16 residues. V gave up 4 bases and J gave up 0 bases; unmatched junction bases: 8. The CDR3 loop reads CASSPGTGDLNTEAFF. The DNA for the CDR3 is TGTGCCAGCAGCCCCGGGACAGGAGACCTGAACACTGAAGCTTTCTTT.

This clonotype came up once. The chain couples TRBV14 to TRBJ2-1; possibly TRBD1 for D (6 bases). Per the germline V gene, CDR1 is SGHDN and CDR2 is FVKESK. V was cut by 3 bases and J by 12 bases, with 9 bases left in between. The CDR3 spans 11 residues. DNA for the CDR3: TGTGCCAGCAGCCAGGCACAGGGGCAGTTCTTC. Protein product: CASSQAQGQFF. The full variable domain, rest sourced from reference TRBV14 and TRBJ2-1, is EAGVTQFPSHSVIEKGQTVTLRCDPISGHDNLYWYRRVMGKEIKFLLHFVKESKQDESGMPNNRFLAERTGGTYSTLKVQPAELEDSGVYFCASSQAQGQFFGPGTRLTVL.

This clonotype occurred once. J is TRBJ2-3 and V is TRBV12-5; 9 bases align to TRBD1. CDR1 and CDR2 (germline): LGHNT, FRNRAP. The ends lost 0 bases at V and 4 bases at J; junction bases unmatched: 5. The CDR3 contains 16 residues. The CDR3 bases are TGTGCTAGTGGTTTGGTTACAGGGGGCCCGGCAGATACGCAGTATTTT. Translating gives CASGLVTGGPADTQYF.